This entry lists 27 T cell receptor beta chains sequenced from one sample in a study of shared clonotypes between healthy human individuals (dated by TCRdb to 2020 to 2022). Library construction relied on the immunoSEQ multiplex PCR assay. TCRdb re-hosts the immuneACCESS table, in-frame sequences only. Its copies lack some clones; in the studies checked, an unresolved V gene accounts for under half of them, and the cause for the rest is not known. This sample has approximately 500,000 clones in its table, and roughly 85% of those were observed once. Of the sample, around an eighth falls within the top ten clones. The material sequenced was PBMCs. Every receptor here comes from a woman between 40 and 55 years old in good health. Some clones in this sample may be carry-over from other donors' samples.

As DNA, the CDR3 is TGTGCCAGCAGCTTAGGAACTAGCAGCAATGAGCAGTTCTTC. Amino acids: CASSLGTSSNEQFF. The rearrangement joins TRBV7-8 to TRBJ2-1; D possibly corresponds to TRBD2 (6 bases). Trimming took 1 base from V and 6 from J, leaving 10 bases between them. The CDR3 sequence is 14 residues long. Germline V gene data show CDR1 as SGHVS and CDR2 as FQNEAQ.

The CDR3 protein is CAWQTGSNQPQHF. The CDR3 region has the DNA TGTGCCTGGCAGACAGGAAGCAATCAGCCCCAGCATTTT. The chain joins TRBV30 to TRBJ1-5; a weak D match, TRBD1 (6 bases). Between the trimmed V and J ends, which lost 5 bases and 1 base, there was a span of 9 bases. Germline CDR1 and CDR2: GTSNPN and SVGIG (reference sequence). This CDR3 is 13 amino acids long.

This clone was counted between two and nine times. The rearrangement uses TRBV28 and TRBJ2-7; tentatively, D is TRBD1 or TRBD2 (5 bases each). The CDR3 sequence is 14 residues long. Trimming removed 8 bases at V and 2 bases at J, with 16 bases between. Per the germline V gene, CDR1 is MDHEN and CDR2 is SYDVKM. The CDR3, as DNA: TGTGCCAGCGGCAACGAGGGGCCCCCCTACGAGCAGTACTTC. It encodes CASGNEGPPYEQYF.

The chain employs TRBV30 and TRBJ1-2; 8 bases fit TRBD1. V was pared by 0 bases and J by 13 bases, with 4 bases of the junction left unmatched. This CDR3 has 11 amino acids. The germline gives CDR1 GTSNPN, CDR2 SVGIG (reference sequence). In DNA form, the CDR3 reads TGTGCCTGGAGTGTAGGACAGGGTGGCACCTTC. Encoded protein: CAWSVGQGGTF.

J is TRBJ2-2 and V is TRBV11-2; 7 bases map to TRBD1. CDR3 size: 16 residues. V was pared by 2 bases and J by 2 bases, with 5 bases of the junction left unmatched. Germline assignment: CDR1 SGHAT and CDR2 FQNNGV. Written as DNA, the CDR3 is TGTGCCAGCAGCTTATTGAGGGGGCGCAACACCGGGGAGCTGTTTTTT. Translated, it gives CASSLLRGRNTGELFF.

J is TRBJ2-7 and V is TRBV7-6, with a weak D call TRBD2 (5 bases). Trimming left V 3 bases short and J 2 bases short, with 17 bases between. CDR3 length: 16 amino acids. Per the germline V gene, CDR1 is SGHVS and CDR2 is FNYEAQ. The CDR3 spells CASSLLGGSGTYEQYF. For the CDR3, the DNA is TGTGCCAGCAGCTTGCTAGGTGGGAGTGGTACCTACGAGCAGTACTTC.

The chain employs TRBV12-5 and TRBJ2-7; 11 bases agree with TRBD1. The CDR3 sequence is 15 residues long. CDR1 LGHNT and CDR2 FRNRAP come from the germline V gene. The ends lost 10 bases at V and 3 bases at J; junction bases unmatched: 11. For the CDR3, the DNA is TGTGCTACCTTGAAGGGACAGGGGGTTTACTACGAGCAGTACTTC. This encodes CATLKGQGVYYEQYF.

The chain joins TRBV6-5 to TRBJ2-3, with TRBD2 identical over 9 bases. This CDR3 has 14 amino acids. J lost 1 base, V lost 6 bases, and 2 bases had no gene match. Germline assignment: CDR1 MNHEY and CDR2 SVGAGI. CDR3 residues: CASRPSGGTDTQYF. CDR3 DNA: TGTGCCAGCAGACCTAGCGGGGGCACAGATACGCAGTATTTT.

The chain is built from TRBV11-2 and TRBJ2-1; D gene uncertain. Trimming left V 5 bases short and J 6 bases short, with 14 bases between. Germline CDR1 reads SGHAT; CDR2 reads FQNNGV. This CDR3 is built from 14 residues. CDR3 in DNA: TGTGCCAGCAGCCTCCGTCGGTCCATCAATGAGCAGTTCTTC. It yields the protein CASSLRRSINEQFF.

The chain uses TRBV6-5 and TRBJ2-2; no clear D. The CDR3 spans 14 residues. Looked up from germline, CDR1 is MNHEY and CDR2 is SVGAGI. V was pared by 4 bases and J by 0 bases, with 6 bases between. The CDR3 DNA follows: TGTGCCAGCAGTTGGAGTCCGAACACCGGGGAGCTGTTTTTT. Translated, it gives CASSWSPNTGELFF.

The rearrangement joins TRBV13 to TRBJ1-3; D unclear. Trimming stripped 6 bases from V and 4 bases from J, with 10 bases between. In germline, CDR1 is PRHDT, CDR2 FYEKMQ (reference sequence). The CDR3 runs to 13 residues. The DNA of the CDR3 is TGTGCCAGCAGGAGAGCGGGAGGAAACACCATATATTTT. Translating gives CASRRAGGNTIYF.

The V gene is TRBV6-5, the J gene TRBJ1-5; D remains ambiguous. Trimming cost V 7 bases and J 0 bases, with 10 bases left between them. From germline, CDR1 is MNHEY and CDR2 SVGAGI. This CDR3 is built from 14 residues. CDR3 in DNA: TGTGCCAGCAAACGGGATTATAGCAATCAGCCCCAGCATTTT. This sequence encodes CASKRDYSNQPQHF.

The chain employs TRBV2 and TRBJ2-7; TRBD2 matches at 7 bases. With 2 bases clipped from V and 9 bases from J, the junction kept 13 bases outside the gene matches. The germline V gene encodes CDR1 SNHLY and CDR2 FYNNEI. The CDR3 consists of 15 residues. CDR3 DNA sequence: TGTGCCAGCAGTGAAACCCGGGGGTCTCCGGGGGGGCAGTACTTC. It specifies CASSETRGSPGGQYF.

V usage is TRBV2 and J usage is TRBJ2-7; D gene ambiguous. Germline V gives CDR1 SNHLY, CDR2 FYNNEI. The CDR3 contains 12 residues. The V end lost 6 bases, the J end lost 1 base, and 7 bases lay between the germline ends. The CDR3 nucleotides are TGTGCCAGCAGAGCCAGGTCCTACGAGCAGTACTTC. Encoded protein: CASRARSYEQYF.

The chain employs TRBV5-1 and TRBJ1-1, with unresolved D. Trimming shortened V by 0 bases and J by 0 bases, and 12 bases separated the two germline ends. Germline CDR1 is SGHRS and CDR2 is YFSETQ. The CDR3 consists of 16 residues. The CDR3 loop reads CASSLGGLSMNTEAFF. Written as DNA, the CDR3 is TGCGCCAGCAGCTTGGGTGGACTGTCCATGAACACTGAAGCTTTCTTT.

Note on this clone: The same CDR3 can be traced to other DNA sequences in this sample. The chain uses TRBV15 and TRBJ2-7; possibly TRBD1 for D (5 bases). This CDR3 spans 14 amino acids. Trimming pared 0 bases from V and 2 bases from J, leaving 8 bases between. Per the germline V gene, CDR1 is LNHNV and CDR2 is YYDKDF (reference sequence). The CDR3 protein is CATSRDRAAYEQYF. CDR3 in DNA: TGTGCCACCAGCAGAGACAGGGCCGCCTACGAGCAGTACTTC.

V is TRBV29-1 and J is TRBJ1-4; perhaps TRBD1 as D (5 bases). Per germline, CDR1 SQVTM and CDR2 ANQGSEA. This CDR3 spans 13 amino acids. V lost 4 bases, J lost 8 bases, and 14 bases lay in between. The CDR3 protein is CSVVARGYEKLFF. The CDR3 DNA follows: TGCAGCGTTGTAGCAAGGGGATACGAAAAACTGTTTTTT. Full variable domain (missing parts from reference TRBV29-1 and TRBJ1-4): SAVISQKPSRDICQRGTSLTIQCQVDSQVTMMFWYRQQPGQSLTLIATANQGSEATYESGFVIDKFPISRPNLTFSTLTVSNMSPEDSSIYLCSVVARGYEKLFFGSGTQLSVL.

CDR3 residues: CATSRGGQGRNYGYTF. CDR3 sequence (DNA): TGTGCCACCAGCAGGGGGGGACAGGGAAGAAACTATGGCTACACCTTC. V is TRBV15 and J is TRBJ1-2; 9 positions agree with TRBD1. CDR1 and CDR2 from the germline V gene are LNHNV and YYDKDF (reference sequence). The CDR3 covers 16 residues. Unmatched junction bases numbered 7, after V lost 3 bases and J lost 2 bases.

V and J are TRBV5-1 and TRBJ2-2; 7 bases map to TRBD1. The CDR3 totals 15 residues. V lost 4 bases, J lost 2 bases, and 5 bases stayed unmatched. Germline V gene sequence: CDR1 SGHRS, CDR2 YFSETQ. CDR3: CASSAGTANTGELFF. The CDR3 region has the DNA TGCGCCAGCAGCGCCGGGACAGCCAACACCGGGGAGCTGTTTTTT.

The rearrangement links TRBV15 to TRBJ2-2; D is unclear. There are 13 residues in the CDR3. Germline CDR1 and CDR2: LNHNV and YYDKDF (reference sequence). Trimming left V 5 bases short and J 5 bases short, with 9 bases between. The CDR3 coding sequence is TGTGCCACCAGCCCAGCAGAGACCGGGGAGCTGTTTTTT. Protein product: CATSPAETGELFF.

A note on this clone: This same CDR3 is encoded by further DNA sequences in the sample. The chain uses TRBV19 and TRBJ2-3; D gene uncertain. Germline CDR1 LNHDA, CDR2 SQIVND (reference sequence). Trimming cost V 4 bases and J 1 base, with 3 bases left between them. There are 12 residues in the CDR3. CDR3 coding DNA: TGTGCCAGTAGTAAACGCACAGATACGCAGTATTTT. It specifies CASSKRTDTQYF.

Worth noting for this clone: This sample also contains other DNA sequences that code for the same CDR3. This chain joins TRBV6-5 and TRBJ1-5; 7 positions agree with TRBD1. The CDR3 has 15 amino acids. CDR1 MNHEY and CDR2 SVGAGI come from the germline V gene. V shed 5 bases, J shed 2 bases, and the junction held 6 bases outside the gene matches. The CDR3 region is CASSPGGGGNQPQHF. Written as DNA, the CDR3 is TGTGCCAGCAGTCCAGGGGGGGGTGGCAATCAGCCCCAGCATTTT.

The chain employs TRBV9 and TRBJ2-3; 12 bases are shared with TRBD2. The CDR3 covers 16 residues. V dropped 1 base and J dropped 4; count of bases not matched to a gene: 4. Germline V gives CDR1 SGDLS, CDR2 YYNGEE. DNA for the CDR3: TGTGCCAGCAGCGTACTAGCGGGAGGGCACGCAGATACGCAGTATTTT. Amino acid sequence: CASSVLAGGHADTQYF.

This chain uses TRBV19 with TRBJ2-3, with TRBD2 as a possible D gene (6 bases). Germline assignment: CDR1 LNHDA and CDR2 SQIVND (reference sequence). Trimming stripped 6 bases from V and 6 bases from J, with 16 bases between. The CDR3 runs 14 residues. The chain's CDR3 is CASRRSGSADTQYF. In nucleotides, the CDR3 is TGTGCCAGTAGAAGGTCCGGGAGTGCGGATACGCAGTATTTT.

This chain connects TRBV10-3 to TRBJ2-7; the match to TRBD2 covers 10 bases. Germline-derived CDR1 and CDR2 are ENHRY and SYGVKD. V gave up 6 bases and J gave up 3 bases; unmatched junction bases: 8. CDR3 length: 15 amino acids. CDR3 sequence: CAIRSSSGRVYEQYF. In DNA form, the CDR3 reads TGTGCCATCAGGTCCTCTAGCGGGAGAGTCTACGAGCAGTACTTC.

The chain recombines TRBV2 with TRBJ1-4, with D possibly being TRBD1 (5 bases). Germline assignment: CDR1 SNHLY and CDR2 FYNNEI. This CDR3 spans 15 amino acids. Trimming shortened V by 6 bases and J by 0 bases, and 11 bases separated the two germline ends. The CDR3 is CASRRDFTTNEKLFF. In DNA form, the CDR3 reads TGTGCCAGCAGGCGGGACTTCACAACTAATGAAAAACTGTTTTTT.

The V call is TRBV4-2, the J call TRBJ1-2; tentatively, D is TRBD1 (5 bases). Germline lookup yields CDR1 LGHNA and CDR2 YNFKEQ. Trimming took 3 bases from V and 4 from J, leaving 18 bases between them. The CDR3 runs to 16 residues. The DNA for the CDR3 is TGTGCCAGCAGCCAGGGGGGTGGGGGACCCGTCTATGGCTACACCTTC. It encodes CASSQGGGGPVYGYTF.